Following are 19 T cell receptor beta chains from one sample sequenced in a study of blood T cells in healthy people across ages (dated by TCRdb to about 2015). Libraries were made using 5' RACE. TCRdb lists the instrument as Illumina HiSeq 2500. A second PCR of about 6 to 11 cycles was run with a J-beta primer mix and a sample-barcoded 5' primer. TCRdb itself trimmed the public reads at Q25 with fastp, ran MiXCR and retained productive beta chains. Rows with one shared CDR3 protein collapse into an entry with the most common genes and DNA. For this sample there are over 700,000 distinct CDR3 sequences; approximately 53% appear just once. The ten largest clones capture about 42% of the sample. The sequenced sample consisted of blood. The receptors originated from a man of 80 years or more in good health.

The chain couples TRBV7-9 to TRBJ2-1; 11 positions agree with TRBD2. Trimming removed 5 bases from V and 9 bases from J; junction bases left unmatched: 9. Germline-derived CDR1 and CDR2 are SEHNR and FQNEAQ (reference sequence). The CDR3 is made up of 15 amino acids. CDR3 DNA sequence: TGTGCCAGCAGCGCAACTAGCGGGAGCACCCTTGAGCAGTTCTTC. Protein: CASSATSGSTLEQFF.

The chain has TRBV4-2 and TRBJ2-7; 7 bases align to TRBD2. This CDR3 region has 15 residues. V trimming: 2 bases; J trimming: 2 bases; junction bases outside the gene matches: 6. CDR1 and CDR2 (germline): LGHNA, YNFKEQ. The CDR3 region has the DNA TGTGCCAGCAGCCAACAAGGCGGGAGTGCCTACGAGCAGTACTTC. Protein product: CASSQQGGSAYEQYF.

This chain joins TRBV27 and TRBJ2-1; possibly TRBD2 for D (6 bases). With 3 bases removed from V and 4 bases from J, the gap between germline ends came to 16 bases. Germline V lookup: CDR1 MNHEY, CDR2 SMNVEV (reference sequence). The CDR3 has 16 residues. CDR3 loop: CASSFPGLSGYNEQFF. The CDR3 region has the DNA TGTGCCAGCAGTTTCCCCGGACTATCGGGGTACAATGAGCAGTTCTTC.

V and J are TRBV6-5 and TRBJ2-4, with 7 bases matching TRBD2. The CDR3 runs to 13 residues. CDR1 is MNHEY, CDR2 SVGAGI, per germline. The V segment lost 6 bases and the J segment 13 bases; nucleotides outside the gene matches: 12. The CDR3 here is CASRRLASGEQYF. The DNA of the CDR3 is TGTGCCAGCAGGAGACTAGCCAGCGGGGAACAGTACTTC.

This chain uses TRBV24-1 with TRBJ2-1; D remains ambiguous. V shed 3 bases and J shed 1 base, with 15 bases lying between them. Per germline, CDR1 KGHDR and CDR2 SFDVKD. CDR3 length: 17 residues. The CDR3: CATSDPTAGPSYNEQFF. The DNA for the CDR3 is TGTGCCACCAGTGATCCGACCGCCGGACCGTCCTACAATGAGCAGTTCTTC.

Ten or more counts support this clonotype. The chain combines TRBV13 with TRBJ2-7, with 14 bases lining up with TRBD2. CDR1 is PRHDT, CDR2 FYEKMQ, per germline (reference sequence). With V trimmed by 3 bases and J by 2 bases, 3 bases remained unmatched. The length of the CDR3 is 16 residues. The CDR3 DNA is TGTGCCAGCAGCTTTCGACTAGCGGGAGGGACCTACGAGCAGTACTTC. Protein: CASSFRLAGGTYEQYF.

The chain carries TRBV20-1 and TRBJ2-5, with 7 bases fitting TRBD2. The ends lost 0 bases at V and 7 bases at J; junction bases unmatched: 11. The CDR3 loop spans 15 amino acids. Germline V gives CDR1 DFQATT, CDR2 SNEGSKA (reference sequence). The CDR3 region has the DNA TGCAGTGCTAGAGATACGAGGGAGGGCCGAGGGACCCAGTACTTC. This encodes CSARDTREGRGTQYF.

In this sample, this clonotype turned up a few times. The CDR3 region is CSVQSRQNTEAFF. The CDR3 nucleotides are TGCAGCGTTCAAAGCCGCCAGAACACTGAAGCTTTCTTT. The chain recombines TRBV29-1 with TRBJ1-1; unclear D gene. The V gene's germline CDR1 is SQVTM and CDR2 ANQGSEA. The CDR3 runs 13 residues. Trimming took 5 bases from V and 1 from J, leaving 11 bases between them.

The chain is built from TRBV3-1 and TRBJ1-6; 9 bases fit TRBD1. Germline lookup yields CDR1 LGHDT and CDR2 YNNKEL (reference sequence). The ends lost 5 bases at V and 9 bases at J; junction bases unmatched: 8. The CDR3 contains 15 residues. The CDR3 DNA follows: TGTGCCAGCAGCTCCCGAGGACAGGGGACTTCACCCCTCCACTTT. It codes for CASSSRGQGTSPLHF.

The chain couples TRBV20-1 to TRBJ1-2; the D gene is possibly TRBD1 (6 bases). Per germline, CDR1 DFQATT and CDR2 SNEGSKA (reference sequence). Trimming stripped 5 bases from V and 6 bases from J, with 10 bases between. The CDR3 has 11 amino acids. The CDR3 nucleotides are TGCAGTGCTCGCCGGGACAATGGCTACACCTTC. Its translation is CSARRDNGYTF.

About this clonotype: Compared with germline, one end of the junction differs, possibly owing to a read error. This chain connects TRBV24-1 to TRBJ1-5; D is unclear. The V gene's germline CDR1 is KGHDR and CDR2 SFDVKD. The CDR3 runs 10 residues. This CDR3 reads CATNDQPQHF. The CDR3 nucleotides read TGTGCCACCAATGATCAGCCCCAGCATTTT.

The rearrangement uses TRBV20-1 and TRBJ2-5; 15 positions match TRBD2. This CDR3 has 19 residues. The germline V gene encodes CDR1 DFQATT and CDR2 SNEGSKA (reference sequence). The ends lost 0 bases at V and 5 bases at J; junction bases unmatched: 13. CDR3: CSARDFTWTSGGAGETQYF. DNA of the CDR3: TGCAGTGCTAGAGATTTCACTTGGACTAGCGGGGGGGCCGGGGAGACCCAGTACTTC.

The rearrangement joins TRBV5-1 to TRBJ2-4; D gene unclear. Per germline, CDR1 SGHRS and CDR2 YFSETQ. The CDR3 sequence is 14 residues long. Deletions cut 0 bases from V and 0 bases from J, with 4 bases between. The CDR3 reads CASSLELAKNIQYF. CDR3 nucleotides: TGCGCCAGCAGCTTGGAACTAGCCAAAAACATTCAGTACTTC.

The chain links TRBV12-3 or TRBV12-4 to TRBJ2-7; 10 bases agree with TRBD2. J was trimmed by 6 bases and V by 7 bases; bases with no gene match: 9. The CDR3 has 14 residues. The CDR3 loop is CASTLAGEIGEQYF. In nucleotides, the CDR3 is TGTGCCAGCACTCTAGCGGGAGAGATCGGCGAGCAGTACTTC.

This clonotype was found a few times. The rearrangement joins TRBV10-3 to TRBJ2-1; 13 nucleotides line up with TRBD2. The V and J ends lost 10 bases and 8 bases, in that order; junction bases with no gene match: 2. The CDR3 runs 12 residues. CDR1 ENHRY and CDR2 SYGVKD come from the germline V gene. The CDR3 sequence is CATGTSGDEQFF. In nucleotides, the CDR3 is TGTGCCACCGGGACTAGCGGGGATGAGCAGTTCTTC.

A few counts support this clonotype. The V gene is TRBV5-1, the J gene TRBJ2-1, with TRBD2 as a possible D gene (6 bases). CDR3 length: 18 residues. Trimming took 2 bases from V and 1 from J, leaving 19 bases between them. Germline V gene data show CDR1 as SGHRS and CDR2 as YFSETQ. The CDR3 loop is CASSFRRAAGNSYNEQFF. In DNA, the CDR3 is TGCGCCAGCAGCTTTCGGAGGGCCGCGGGTAATTCCTACAATGAGCAGTTCTTC.

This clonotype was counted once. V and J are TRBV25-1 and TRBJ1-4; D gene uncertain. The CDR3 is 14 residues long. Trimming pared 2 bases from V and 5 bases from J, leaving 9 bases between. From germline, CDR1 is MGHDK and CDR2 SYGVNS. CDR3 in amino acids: CASSESSRNEKLFF. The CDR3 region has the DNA TGTGCCAGCAGTGAAAGCTCACGCAATGAAAAACTGTTTTTT.

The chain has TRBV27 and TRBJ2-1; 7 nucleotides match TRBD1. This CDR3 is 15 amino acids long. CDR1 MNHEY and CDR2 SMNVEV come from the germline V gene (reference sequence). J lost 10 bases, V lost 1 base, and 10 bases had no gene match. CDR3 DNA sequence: TGTGCCAGCAGTTTATTGGGACAGACCATAAGGGAGCAGTTCTTC. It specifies CASSLLGQTIREQFF.

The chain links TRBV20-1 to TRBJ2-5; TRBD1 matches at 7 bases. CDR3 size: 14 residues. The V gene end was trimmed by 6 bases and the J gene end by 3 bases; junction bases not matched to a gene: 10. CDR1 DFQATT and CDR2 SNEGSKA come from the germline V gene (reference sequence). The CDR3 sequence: CSAEVQGIKETQYF. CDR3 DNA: TGCAGTGCCGAGGTACAGGGGATAAAAGAGACCCAGTACTTC.